Listed below are T cell receptor beta chains from one sample, sequenced in a study of T-cell memory formation after mild COVID-19. MiXCR was run by TCRdb on the 5' RACE reads, yielding one entry per CDR3 protein. In the table there are about 400,000 distinct CDR3 sequences, 20% to 30% of which are singletons. The sequenced sample consisted of PBMCs or a T cell subset sorted from them (not recorded which). Receptors originate from an adult woman who had mild COVID-19 (a few samples of this study predate the infection). Cell type and time point are not known. CDR3s include the opening cysteine and the closing phenylalanine or tryptophan. D genes are given only for firm matches. Some rows mark clone size as missing; the rest say once, few, many or name a class of expanded clone.

D gene: NA
V gene: TRBV19
J gene: TRBJ1-1
clone size: few
CDR3 protein: CASKMGRTEAFF
CDR3 DNA: TGTGCCAGTAAAATGGGGAGGACTGAAGCTTTCTTT

D gene: TRBD2
V gene: TRBV20-1
J gene: TRBJ2-7
clone size: NA
CDR3 protein: CSARSSGRAYEQYF
CDR3 DNA: TGCAGTGCTAGGTCCAGCGGGAGGGCCTACGAGCAGTACTTC

D gene: TRBD1
V gene: TRBV7-8
J gene: TRBJ2-2
clone size: NA
CDR3 protein: CASSTRQGAGNTGELFF
CDR3 DNA: TGTGCCAGCAGCACCCGACAGGGGGCCGGGAACACCGGGGAGCTGTTTTTT

D gene: TRBD1
V gene: TRBV19
J gene: TRBJ1-2
clone size: NA
CDR3 protein: CASSIVWGQPNYGYTF
CDR3 DNA: TGTGCCAGTAGTATAGTGTGGGGACAGCCTAACTATGGCTACACCTTC

D gene: TRBD1
V gene: TRBV7-2
J gene: TRBJ1-2
clone size: few
CDR3 protein: CASSPGTASDYGYTF
CDR3 DNA: TGTGCCAGCAGCCCCGGGACAGCTAGTGACTATGGCTACACCTTC

D gene: NA
V gene: TRBV12-3/TRBV12-4
J gene: TRBJ1-1
clone size: NA
CDR3 protein: CASSLVQGRTEAFF
CDR3 DNA: TGTGCCAGCAGTTTAGTGCAGGGGAGGACTGAAGCTTTCTTT

D gene: NA
V gene: TRBV6-6
J gene: TRBJ2-2
clone size: NA
CDR3 protein: CASSYLAEQTGELFF
CDR3 DNA: TGTGCCAGCAGTTACCTAGCTGAGCAGACCGGGGAGCTGTTTTTT

D gene: TRBD1
V gene: TRBV20-1
J gene: TRBJ2-7
clone size: many
CDR3 protein: CSARTLDRGDSYEQYF
CDR3 DNA: TGCAGTGCTCGCACACTTGACAGGGGGGACTCCTACGAGCAGTACTTC

D gene: NA
V gene: TRBV24-1
J gene: TRBJ1-1
clone size: NA
CDR3 protein: CASRKTDNTEAFF
CDR3 DNA: TGTGCCTCAAGGAAGACAGACAACACTGAAGCTTTCTTT

D gene: NA
V gene: TRBV21-1
J gene: TRBJ2-1
clone size: few
CDR3 protein: CASPTTGRVRCDEQFF
CDR3 DNA: TGTGCCAGCCCCACAACTGGGAGGGTTCGGTGCGATGAGCAGTTCTTC

D gene: NA
V gene: TRBV7-9
J gene: TRBJ1-2
clone size: NA
CDR3 protein: CASSLGTRGYTF
CDR3 DNA: TGTGCCAGCAGCTTAGGGACTCGTGGCTACACCTTC

D gene: TRBD1
V gene: TRBV7-9
J gene: TRBJ1-1
clone size: NA
CDR3 protein: CASSLRQGPDTEAFF
CDR3 DNA: TGTGCCAGCAGCTTAAGACAGGGTCCTGACACTGAAGCTTTCTTT

D gene: TRBD2
V gene: TRBV27
J gene: TRBJ2-7
clone size: NA
CDR3 protein: CASSLRASGYEQYF
CDR3 DNA: TGTGCCAGCAGTTTAAGGGCTAGCGGGTACGAGCAGTACTTC

D gene: TRBD2
V gene: TRBV29-1
J gene: TRBJ2-1
clone size: NA
CDR3 protein: CSTSSGLSYNEQFF
CDR3 DNA: TGCAGCACTTCTAGCGGTCTCTCCTACAATGAGCAGTTCTTC

D gene: NA
V gene: TRBV7-8
J gene: TRBJ2-5
clone size: few
CDR3 protein: CASRDTGKETQYF
CDR3 DNA: TGTGCCAGCCGGGACACCGGAAAAGAGACCCAGTACTTC

D gene: NA
V gene: TRBV5-1
J gene: TRBJ2-7
clone size: few
CDR3 protein: CASSLDPGLRDHLTGGPYEQYF
CDR3 DNA: TGCGCCAGCAGCTTGGACCCGGGACTCCGGGACCACCTAACTGGAGGGCCCTACGAGCAGTACTTC

D gene: TRBD1
V gene: TRBV6-5
J gene: TRBJ2-3
clone size: few
CDR3 protein: CASSWDRASTDTQYF
CDR3 DNA: TGTGCCAGCAGTTGGGACAGGGCCAGCACAGATACGCAGTATTTT

D gene: TRBD1
V gene: TRBV3-1
J gene: TRBJ2-7
clone size: NA
CDR3 protein: CASSQEEDRAYEQYF
CDR3 DNA: TGTGCCAGCAGCCAAGAAGAGGACAGGGCCTACGAGCAGTACTTC

D gene: TRBD1
V gene: TRBV18
J gene: TRBJ1-3
clone size: NA
CDR3 protein: CASSPFDRANTIYF
CDR3 DNA: TGTGCCAGCTCACCATTCGACAGGGCGAACACCATATATTTT

D gene: NA
V gene: TRBV7-3
J gene: TRBJ2-1
clone size: few
CDR3 protein: CASSQGPTLTEQFF
CDR3 DNA: TGTGCCAGCAGCCAGGGACCGACCTTGACGGAGCAGTTCTTC

D gene: NA
V gene: TRBV9
J gene: TRBJ2-7
clone size: NA
CDR3 protein: CASSTGPLNEQYF
CDR3 DNA: TGTGCCAGCAGCACGGGACCGCTAAACGAGCAGTACTTC

D gene: TRBD1
V gene: TRBV5-1
J gene: TRBJ1-2
clone size: many
CDR3 protein: CASSLGQGVGYTF
CDR3 DNA: TGTGCCAGCAGTTTGGGACAGGGGGTTGGCTACACCTTC

D gene: TRBD1
V gene: TRBV7-9
J gene: TRBJ1-2
clone size: few
CDR3 protein: CASSSDRGPSYGYTF
CDR3 DNA: TGTGCCAGCAGCTCGGACAGGGGGCCTAGCTATGGCTACACCTTC

D gene: NA
V gene: TRBV20-1
J gene: TRBJ1-2
clone size: few
CDR3 protein: CSARSARRDDGYTF
CDR3 DNA: TGCAGTGCCAGATCGGCGAGGAGGGACGATGGCTACACCTTC

D gene: NA
V gene: TRBV10-3
J gene: TRBJ1-3
clone size: few
CDR3 protein: CAISRDDTGNTIYF
CDR3 DNA: TGTGCCATCAGTCGGGACGACACTGGAAACACCATATATTTT

D gene: TRBD1
V gene: TRBV14
J gene: TRBJ2-1
clone size: NA
CDR3 protein: CASSRGQGAYEQFF
CDR3 DNA: TGTGCCAGCAGCCGCGGACAGGGGGCCTATGAGCAGTTCTTC

D gene: NA
V gene: TRBV4-2
J gene: TRBJ2-5
clone size: many
CDR3 protein: CASSQELQTQYF
CDR3 DNA: TGTGCCAGCAGCCAAGAACTTCAGACCCAGTACTTC

D gene: NA
V gene: TRBV25-1
J gene: TRBJ2-3
clone size: NA
CDR3 protein: CASSDTPRGADTQYF
CDR3 DNA: TGTGCCAGCAGTGATACTCCCCGGGGCGCAGATACGCAGTATTTT